A selection of T cell receptor beta chains follows, all from one sample in a study of beta chain features in type 1 diabetes. Profiling relied on immunoSEQ multiplex PCR, and the TCRdb table lists in-frame clones only, not all of them. The sample carries over 500,000 clones, around 15% recorded once. The specimen sequenced was naive CD4+ T cells from blood. The receptors come from a man aged 18 to 30 in good health. Both conserved end residues are part of each CDR3. The D gene is left open where the match is weak. Part of the rows lack a size; the others show once, few, many or a class for expanded clones.

abundance	v_gene	j_gene	d_gene	CDR3nt	CDR3aa
.	TRBV2	TRBJ1-1	.	TGTGCCAGCCAGATACAGGAGATAAACACTGAAGCTTTCTTT	CASQIQEINTEAFF
few	TRBV18	TRBJ2-5	.	TGTGCCAGCTCACCGCTCGTGACCCAAGAGACCCAGTACTTC	CASSPLVTQETQYF
.	TRBV11-2	TRBJ2-5	.	TGTGCCAGCAGCTGGGACTCGGCGGGGACCCAGTACTTC	CASSWDSAGTQYF
.	TRBV19	TRBJ1-2	.	TGTGCCAGTAGTTCTCTCCTCTGGGTTGGTGGCTACACCTTC	CASSSLLWVGGYTF
few	TRBV5-8	TRBJ1-4	.	TGTGCCAGCAGTACAGCAGAAAAACTGTTTTTT	CASSTAEKLFF
few	TRBV29-1	TRBJ1-1	.	TGCAGCGGTTACTCCTTCCGGTCGGGCACTGAAGCTTTCTTT	CSGYSFRSGTEAFF
few	TRBV7-4	TRBJ1-1	TRBD1	TGTGCCAGCAGCTCCAGGGGGAAAAGCACTGAAGCTTTCTTT	CASSSRGKSTEAFF
few	TRBV5-1	TRBJ2-7	TRBD1	TGCGCCAGCAGCTTACCCGGGACAGCCACCTACGAGCAGTACTTC	CASSLPGTATYEQYF
few	TRBV4-3	TRBJ2-5	TRBD2	TGCGCCAGCAGCCAAGATAGAGGACTAGCTGGGCAAGAGACCCAGTACTTC	CASSQDRGLAGQETQYF
few	TRBV5-1	TRBJ2-7	TRBD1	TGCGCCAGCAGCCGAGGGACAGTAGACAACTACGAGCAGTACTTC	CASSRGTVDNYEQYF
.	TRBV19	TRBJ2-6	TRBD1	TGTGCCAGTAGTGGACAGGACCCTTCTGGGGCCAACGTCCTGACTTTC	CASSGQDPSGANVLTF
.	TRBV28	TRBJ1-5	.	TGTGCCAGCAGGAACGGGGGGGCAAATAGCAATCAGCCCCAGCATTTT	CASRNGGANSNQPQHF
few	TRBV9	TRBJ1-5	TRBD1	TGTGCCAGCAGCGAGGGGTCCGGTGGGACAGGGTATCAGCCCCAGCATTTT	CASSEGSGGTGYQPQHF
.	TRBV10-3	TRBJ2-6	.	TGTGCCATCAGTGAGCGGGGGCAGCTCTCTGGGGCCAACGTCCTGACTTTC	CAISERGQLSGANVLTF
.	TRBV7-3	TRBJ1-2	TRBD1	TGTGCCAGCAGTGCCTCACGACACAGGGGGCCCTCTAATGGCTACACCTTC	CASSASRHRGPSNGYTF
few	TRBV4-3	TRBJ2-3	TRBD2	TGCGCCAGCAGCCCGGGGACTAGCGGGACCACAGATACGCAGTATTTT	CASSPGTSGTTDTQYF
few	TRBV9	TRBJ1-3	TRBD1	TGTGCCAGCTCTGGACAGGGGGCGCTTTTTTCTGGAAACACCATATATTTT	CASSGQGALFSGNTIYF
.	TRBV6-5	TRBJ1-5	.	TGTGCCAGCAGTTACGGGGACAGCAATCAGCCCCAGCATTTT	CASSYGDSNQPQHF